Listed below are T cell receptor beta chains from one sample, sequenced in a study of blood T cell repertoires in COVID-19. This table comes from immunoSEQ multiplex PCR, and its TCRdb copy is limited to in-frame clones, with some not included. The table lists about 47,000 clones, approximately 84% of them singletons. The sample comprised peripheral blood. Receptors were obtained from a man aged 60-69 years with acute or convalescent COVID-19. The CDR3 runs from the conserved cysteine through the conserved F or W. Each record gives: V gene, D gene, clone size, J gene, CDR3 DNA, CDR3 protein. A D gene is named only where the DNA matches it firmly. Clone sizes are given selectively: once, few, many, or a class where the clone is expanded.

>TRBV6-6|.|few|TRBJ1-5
TGTGCCAGCAGTTCGCCGGGACATGGCAATCAGCCCCAGCATTTT
CASSSPGHGNQPQHF
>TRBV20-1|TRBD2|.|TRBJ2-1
TGCAGTGCTAGGGGGGGGGATGGGCAGTTCTTC
CSARGGDGQFF
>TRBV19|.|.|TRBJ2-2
TGTGCCAGTAACAGGGCCGGGGAGCTGTTTTTT
CASNRAGELFF
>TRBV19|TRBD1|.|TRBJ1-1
TGTGCCAGTAGACCGGGACAGGGGGGAACTGAAGCTTTCTTT
CASRPGQGGTEAFF
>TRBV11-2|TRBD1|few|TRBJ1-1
TGTGCCAGCAGCTCCGGGACAGGGTTGTACACTGAAGCTTTCTTT
CASSSGTGLYTEAFF
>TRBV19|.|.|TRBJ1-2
TGTGCCAGTACGGACACAACTATGGCTGGCTACACCTTC
CASTDTTMAGYTF
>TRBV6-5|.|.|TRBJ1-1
TGTGCCAGCAGTTACTCCCGAGAGATGAACACTGAAGCTTTCTTT
CASSYSREMNTEAFF
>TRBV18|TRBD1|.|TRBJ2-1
TGTGCCAGCTCTCCGGGACAGCTATACAATGAGCAGTTCTTC
CASSPGQLYNEQFF
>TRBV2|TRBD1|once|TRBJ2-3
TGTGCCAGCAGAAGACAGGGTGCAGATACGCAGTATTTT
CASRRQGADTQYF
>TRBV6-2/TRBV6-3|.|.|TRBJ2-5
TGTGCCAGCAGCCGTGGGGGCAGGGCCGAGACCCAGTACTTC
CASSRGGRAETQYF
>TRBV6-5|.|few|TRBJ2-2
TGTGCCAGCAGTCCCCTCACCGGGGAGCTGTTTTTT
CASSPLTGELFF
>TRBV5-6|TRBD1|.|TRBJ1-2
TGTGCCAGCAGCCGGGACAGATTTAACTATGGCTACACCTTC
CASSRDRFNYGYTF
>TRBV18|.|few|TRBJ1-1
TGTGCCAGCTCGAGGGTTGAGGCCACTGAAGCTTTCTTT
CASSRVEATEAFF
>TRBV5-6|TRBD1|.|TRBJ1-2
TGTGCCAGCAGCCTGACAGGGGGAGGAGGTGGCTACACCTTC
CASSLTGGGGGYTF
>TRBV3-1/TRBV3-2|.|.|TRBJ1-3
TGTGCCAGCAGCCAAGGGTCAGGCATCACTGGAAACACCATATATTTT
CASSQGSGITGNTIYF
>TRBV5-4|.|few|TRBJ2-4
TGTGCCAGCAGCTCCCCTCCCGGGGACATTCAGTACTTC
CASSSPPGDIQYF
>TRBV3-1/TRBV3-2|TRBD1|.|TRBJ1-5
TGTGCCAGCAGCCAAGGACAGGGACCCAATCAGCCCCAGCATTTT
CASSQGQGPNQPQHF
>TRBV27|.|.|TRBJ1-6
TGTGCCAGCAGTCCGAGAAGCTCCTATAATTCACCCCTCCACTTT
CASSPRSSYNSPLHF
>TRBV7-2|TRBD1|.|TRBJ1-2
TGTGCCAGCAGGACAGGGGGGAACTATGGCTACACCTTC
CASRTGGNYGYTF
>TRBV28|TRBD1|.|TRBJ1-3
TGTGCCAGCAGTGCGACAGGGAGCTCTGGAAACACCATATATTTT
CASSATGSSGNTIYF
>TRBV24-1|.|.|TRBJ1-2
TGTGCCACCAGTGACGCTAACAGCGGATATGGCTACACCTTT
CATSDANSGYGYTF
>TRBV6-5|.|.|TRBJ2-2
TGTGCCAGCAGGGACTCCGGGGAGCTGTTTTTT
CASRDSGELFF
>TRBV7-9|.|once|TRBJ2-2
TGTGCCAGCAGCTTAGTTGGGAGAGTAGCGAACACCGGGGAGCTGTTTTTT
CASSLVGRVANTGELFF
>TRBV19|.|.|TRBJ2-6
TGTGCCAGTAGGGAACAGGGCTCCGGGGCCAACGTCCTGACTTTC
CASREQGSGANVLTF
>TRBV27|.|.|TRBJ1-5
TGTGCCAGCAGTTTATCGGGCAGGCCCCCCGTCAATCAGCCCCAGCATTTT
CASSLSGRPPVNQPQHF
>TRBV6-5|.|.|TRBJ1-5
TGTGCCAGCCGGTCCTTAGGGGGAGGCAATCAGCCCCAGCATTTT
CASRSLGGGNQPQHF
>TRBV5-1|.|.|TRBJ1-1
TGCGCCAGCAGCTTGGGGAGGGCGCGGGACACTGAAGCTTTCTTT
CASSLGRARDTEAFF
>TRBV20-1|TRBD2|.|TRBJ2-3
TGCAGTGCTAGTAGCGGGGATGGCACAGATACGCAGTATTTT
CSASSGDGTDTQYF
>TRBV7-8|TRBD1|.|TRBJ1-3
TGTGCCAGCAGCTCGGGACAGTCTGGAAACACCATATATTTT
CASSSGQSGNTIYF
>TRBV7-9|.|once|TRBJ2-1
TGTGCCAGCAGCCCTTCTCTAGCATTTGAAACGAATGAGCAGTTCTTC
CASSPSLAFETNEQFF
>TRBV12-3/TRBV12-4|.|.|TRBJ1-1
TGTGCCAGCACCTACAGGGAAAACACTGAAGCTTTCTTT
CASTYRENTEAFF
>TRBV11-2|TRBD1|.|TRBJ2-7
TGTGCCAGCAGCAAAGGGACAGGCTACGAGCAGTACTTC
CASSKGTGYEQYF
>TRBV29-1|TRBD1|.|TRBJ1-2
TGCAGCGTTGAAGGGGACAGGGTGAATGGCTACACCTTC
CSVEGDRVNGYTF
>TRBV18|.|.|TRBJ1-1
TGTGCCAGCTCACCAGGACAGACCAATAATGAAGCTTTCTTT
CASSPGQTNNEAFF
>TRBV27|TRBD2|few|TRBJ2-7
TGTGCCAGCAGTCTAGCGGGAATACCCGAGCAGTACTTC
CASSLAGIPEQYF
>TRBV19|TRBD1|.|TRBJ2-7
TGTGCCAGTAGCCCGTTGGGGACAGGGGGTTACGAGCAGTACTTC
CASSPLGTGGYEQYF
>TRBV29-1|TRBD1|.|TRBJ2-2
TGCAGCGTCGAAGGGGGGTCAGGGGGCGGAACCGGGGAGCTGTTTTTT
CSVEGGSGGGTGELFF
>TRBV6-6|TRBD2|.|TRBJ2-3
TGTGCCAGCAGTTATCAGCTAGCGGGGCGCACAGATACGCAGTATTTT
CASSYQLAGRTDTQYF
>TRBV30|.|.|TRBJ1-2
TGTGCCTGGAGTAGAGACTATGGCTACACCTTC
CAWSRDYGYTF
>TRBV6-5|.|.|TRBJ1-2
TGTGCCAGCAGTTACTATGGGGCCCGCGGAGGGGGCTACACCTTC
CASSYYGARGGGYTF
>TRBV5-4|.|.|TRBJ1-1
TGTGCCAGCAGCTTGTGGGGCGCGGAGGCTTTCTTT
CASSLWGAEAFF
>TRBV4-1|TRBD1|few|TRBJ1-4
TGCGCCAGCAGCCCCCACGGACAGGGCGATGAAAAACTGTTTTTT
CASSPHGQGDEKLFF
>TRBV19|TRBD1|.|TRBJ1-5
TGTGCCAGTAGTATGAGACAGGGAGAACAGCCCCAGCATTTT
CASSMRQGEQPQHF
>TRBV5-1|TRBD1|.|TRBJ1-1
TGCGCCAGCAGCTTCTGGACAGGGACGAACACTGAAGCTTTCTTT
CASSFWTGTNTEAFF